Here is one T cell receptor (beta chain) with its context. Its antigen is unknown. The data derive from a study of blood T cells in healthy people across ages. Study-level points and caveats: Possibly, changes in expanded clonotypes were confounded because donor CMV status was unknown.

Together with a sample-barcoded 5' primer, a J-beta primer mix was included in a second PCR lasting roughly 6 to 12 cycles. The authors tagged each cDNA molecule using a template-switch adaptor with 12 random nucleotides. CDR3-containing paired-end reads numbering at least 2.5 million came from each sample. TCRdb reprocessed the 5' RACE reads via MiXCR and lists one record per CDR3 protein. Of over 1,300,000 distinct CDR3 sequences in the sample, 59% are singletons; the top ten hold roughly 6.3%. This CDR3 is built from 15 residues. Germline lookup yields CDR1 SGHDN and CDR2 FVKESK. Sequencing was performed on blood. This sequence joins TRBV14 and TRBJ2-7, with 7 bases lining up with TRBD2. With the DNA end fitting TRBJ2-5 better, the J assignment may be wrong. The clonotype originates from a man aged 18-30 years in good health. For the CDR3, the DNA is TGTGCCAGCAGCCAACGGACTAGGCTTGAAGAGACCCAGTACTTC. Translating it yields CASSQRTRLEETQYF.